The 10 T cell receptor beta chains below all came from one sample that was sequenced in a study of cytomegalovirus exposure and HLA in healthy donors. TCRdb's copy holds only in-frame clones and misses some; the assay was immunoSEQ multiplex PCR. Of hundreds of thousands of clones detected, more than 85% appear once; the ten largest clones hold approximately 12%. What was sequenced was PBMCs. The origin of the receptors is a young man in good health and CMV-seropositive.

This clone came up once. The V call is TRBV7-8, the J call TRBJ2-7; D might be TRBD2 (6 bases). The germline V gene encodes CDR1 SGHVS and CDR2 FQNEAQ. The ends were cut back, 1 base at V and 4 bases at J, with 14 bases in the middle. The CDR3 is made up of 15 amino acids. The CDR3 sequence: CASSLVPGLQYEQYF. In nucleotides, the CDR3 is TGTGCCAGCAGCTTAGTCCCGGGACTCCAATACGAGCAGTACTTC.

The rearrangement joins TRBV7-9 to TRBJ2-1; 8 bases line up with TRBD2. This CDR3 contains 16 residues. Trimming removed 4 bases from V and 0 bases from J; junction bases left unmatched: 5. Germline CDR1 SEHNR, CDR2 FQNEAQ (reference sequence). CDR3 loop: CASSSHTSGSYNEQFF. The CDR3 bases are TGTGCCAGCAGCTCCCATACTAGCGGCTCCTACAATGAGCAGTTCTTC.

The CDR3 here is CASSSIAGQGYLGTAKNIQYF. DNA of the CDR3: TGTGCCAGCAGTTCAATTGCGGGACAGGGCTATCTAGGGACGGCCAAAAACATTCAGTACTTC. V gene TRBV27 combines with J gene TRBJ2-4; TRBD1 matches at 9 bases. CDR3 length equals 21 residues. Germline CDR1 and CDR2: MNHEY and SMNVEV (reference sequence). J gave up 1 base and V 4 bases, and 20 bases lay outside the gene matches.

V usage is TRBV9 and J usage is TRBJ2-7; 10 nucleotides align to TRBD2. The CDR3 runs 14 residues. The germline CDR1 and CDR2 sequences are SGDLS and YYNGEE. V shed 7 bases and J 4 bases; nucleotides not matched to a gene: 8. Here the CDR3 reads CASGSGLASYEQYF. The CDR3 DNA reads TGTGCCAGCGGTTCGGGACTAGCGTCATACGAGCAGTACTTC.

The chain is built from TRBV6-1 and TRBJ1-5, with D hard to call. Trimming removed 5 bases at V and 2 bases at J, with 13 bases between. The CDR3 covers 15 residues. CDR1 and CDR2 (germline): MNHNS, SASEGT. CDR3 amino acids: CASSWVFEGNQPQHF. The CDR3 DNA reads as TGTGCCAGCAGTTGGGTTTTCGAGGGCAATCAGCCCCAGCATTTT.

V usage is TRBV27 and J usage is TRBJ2-6; 11 nucleotides align to TRBD2. Germline V gives CDR1 MNHEY, CDR2 SMNVEV (reference sequence). V shed 5 bases, J shed 0 bases, and the junction held 9 bases outside the gene matches. The CDR3 extends over 19 amino acids. The CDR3 DNA reads as TGTGCCAGCAGTCCAAACGGACTAGCGGGTACCTCTGGGGCCAACGTCCTGACTTTC. As protein: CASSPNGLAGTSGANVLTF.

The chain is built from TRBV28 and TRBJ2-3, with D perhaps TRBD2 (6 bases). Trimming shortened V by 3 bases and J by 5 bases, and 12 bases separated the two germline ends. Per germline, CDR1 MDHEN and CDR2 SYDVKM. The CDR3 consists of 14 residues. CDR3 region: CASSLGLRLDTQYF. The CDR3 DNA reads TGTGCCAGCAGTTTGGGACTTCGGCTAGATACGCAGTATTTT.

The chain links TRBV5-1 to TRBJ2-7; 10 bases align to TRBD1. CDR3 length equals 15 residues. Germline V gives CDR1 SGHRS, CDR2 YFSETQ. J lost 2 bases, V lost 4 bases, and 6 bases had no gene match. As DNA, the CDR3 is TGCGCCAGCAGCAAGGACAGGGGGGACGCCTACGAGCAGTACTTC. It translates to CASSKDRGDAYEQYF.

This chain links TRBV7-8 with TRBJ2-7; D gene uncertain. V was clipped by 0 bases and J by 6 bases, with 9 bases between them. The CDR3 has 13 amino acids. From germline, CDR1 is SGHVS and CDR2 FQNEAQ. In DNA, the CDR3 is TGTGCCAGCAGCTTAGCAGCCGGTCGCGAGCAGTACTTC. It encodes CASSLAAGREQYF.

The chain joins TRBV10-2 to TRBJ2-1, with 10 bases matching TRBD1. The CDR3 is made up of 16 amino acids. Germline CDR1 reads WSHSY; CDR2 reads SAAADI. Losses at the gene ends were 8 bases for V and 0 bases for J; bases not matched to a gene: 7. The CDR3: CASRDRGGPSYNEQFF. The CDR3 DNA follows: TGCGCCAGCCGGGACAGGGGCGGCCCCTCCTACAATGAGCAGTTCTTC.